The 3 T cell receptor beta chains reported below all come from one sample, sequenced in a study of T cell responses to AZD1222 COVID-19 vaccine. Sequencing was performed with immunoSEQ multiplex PCR; in TCRdb, only in-frame clones are kept and a portion is missing. The sample consists of more than 85,000 clones, about nine tenths of them appearing once. Sequencing used peripheral blood, obtained on day 0 of AZD1222 vaccination. The source of these receptors is an adult in good health.

This clone was counted once. The V call is TRBV6-2 or TRBV6-3, the J call TRBJ1-2; 8 bases are shared with TRBD1. Germline loops: CDR1 MNHEY, CDR2 SVGEGT. The J segment lost 5 bases and the V segment lost 4 bases, leaving 6 bases of the junction unmatched. The CDR3 extends over 14 amino acids. This chain's CDR3 is CASSSVGQGYGYTF. DNA of the CDR3: TGTGCCAGCAGTTCGGTCGGACAGGGATATGGCTACACCTTC.

The rearrangement joins TRBV4-1 to TRBJ1-5; no reliable D call. CDR3 length: 15 residues. Looked up from germline, CDR1 is MGHRA and CDR2 is YSYEKL. Trimming took 4 bases from V and 6 from J, leaving 16 bases between them. The DNA for the CDR3 is TGCGCCAGCAGCCTGGACGGTTTCGGGGTTCAGCCCCAGCATTTT. It translates to CASSLDGFGVQPQHF.

The V call is TRBV7-2, the J call TRBJ1-1, with TRBD1 as a possible D gene (6 bases). The CDR3 has 16 amino acids. V gave up 3 bases and J gave up 1 base, with 15 bases separating them. Germline assignment: CDR1 SGHTA and CDR2 FQGNSA. CDR3 residues: CASSFFTGTPNTEAFF. In DNA, the CDR3 is TGTGCCAGCAGCTTTTTTACCGGGACACCGAACACTGAAGCTTTCTTT. Together with reference TRBV7-2 and TRBJ1-1, the CDR3 gives the full variable domain: GAGVSQSPSNKVTEKGKDVELRCDPISGHTALYWYRQSLGQGLEFLIYFQGNSAPDKSGLPSDRFSAERTGGSVSTLTIQRTQQEDSAVYLCASSFFTGTPNTEAFFGQGTRLTVV.